This T cell receptor beta chain is from a study of OX40 agonist ivuxolimab in advanced cancers. On the study more broadly: Patients enrolled in dose escalation were diagnosed with hepatocellular carcinoma, melanoma, renal cell or head and neck cancer.

CDR3 length: 15 amino acids. V lost 1 base, J lost 7 bases, and 9 bases stayed unmatched. CDR1 is SEHNR, CDR2 FQNEAQ, per germline (reference sequence). This table comes from immunoSEQ multiplex PCR, and its TCRdb copy is limited to in-frame clones, with some not included. The top ten clones hold roughly 4% of a sample with almost 70,000 clones, 89% of them seen once. V and J are TRBV7-9 and TRBJ1-2; the match to TRBD1 covers 7 bases. This sample comprised CD4+ or CD8+ T cells sorted from blood, obtained in a trial of the OX40 agonist ivuxolimab. This receptor was obtained from an adult with an advanced solid tumor such as melanoma, head and neck, liver or kidney cancer. The CDR3 reads CASSLVLTGDGGYTF. The CDR3 bases are TGTGCCAGCAGCTTAGTCCTCACAGGGGATGGTGGCTACACCTTC.